This is a list of T cell receptor beta chains from one sample in a study of response to subunit inactivated influenza vaccine. TCRdb passed the RT-PCR reads through MiXCR, listing each CDR3 protein once. The table includes approximately 500,000 distinct CDR3 sequences, around 13% detected once. Sample: PBMCs from blood, taken roughly 6 weeks after vaccination. These receptors all come from a man aged 50 to 59 who received an inactivated influenza vaccine. CDR3s include the opening cysteine and the closing phenylalanine or tryptophan. Each record gives: clone size, V gene, J gene, D gene, CDR3 protein, CDR3 DNA. A D gene is named only where the DNA matches it firmly. Part of the rows lack a size; the others show once, few, many or a class for expanded clones.

-,TRBV7-2,TRBJ2-5,-,CASSFLGGQETQYF,TGTGCCAGCAGCTTTTTGGGGGGCCAAGAGACCCAGTACTTC
few,TRBV6-1,TRBJ2-2,TRBD1,CASLTGDTGELFF,TGTGCCAGCTTGACAGGGGACACCGGGGAGCTGTTTTTT
-,TRBV6-1,TRBJ2-2,-,CASIDVVHTGELFF,TGTGCCAGCATCGACGTAGTCCACACCGGGGAGCTGTTTTTT
many,TRBV5-1,TRBJ2-1,TRBD2,CASSLEASGSSYNEQFF,TGCGCCAGCAGCTTGGAAGCTAGCGGTTCCTCCTACAATGAGCAGTTCTTC
-,TRBV5-5,TRBJ2-7,-,CASSLTGDLYEQYF,TGTGCCAGCAGCTTGACAGGGGACTTGTACGAGCAGTACTTC
few,TRBV12-3/TRBV12-4,TRBJ1-1,TRBD1,CASSLWTGNTEAFF,TGTGCCAGCAGTTTGTGGACAGGGAACACTGAAGCTTTCTTT
many,TRBV20-1,TRBJ1-4,-,CSATVVGSEKLFF,TGCAGTGCGACTGTGGTAGGGAGTGAAAAACTGTTTTTT
-,TRBV6-1,TRBJ2-1,-,CASRSRTARNYNEQFF,TGTGCCAGCAGATCGCGGACGGCCAGAAACTACAATGAGCAGTTCTTC
-,TRBV6-2/TRBV6-3,TRBJ2-6,-,CASSYSGGANVLTF,TGTGCCAGCAGTTACTCGGGAGGGGCCAACGTCCTGACTTTC
-,TRBV5-1,TRBJ2-3,-,CASSPAFGRRVSTDTQYF,TGCGCCAGCAGCCCCGCCTTCGGCCGAAGAGTTAGCACAGATACGCAGTATTTT
few,TRBV12-3/TRBV12-4,TRBJ2-1,-,CASSLGLAYEQFF,TGTGCCAGCAGTTTAGGGCTAGCCTATGAGCAGTTCTTC
-,TRBV7-2,TRBJ1-5,-,CASSLEGRGRQPQHF,TGTGCCAGCAGCTTAGAAGGAAGGGGGAGGCAGCCCCAGCATTTT
-,TRBV11-2,TRBJ2-1,TRBD2,CASSGRAGGLGNEQFF,TGTGCCAGCAGCGGGCGAGCGGGGGGGCTGGGGAATGAGCAGTTCTTC
-,TRBV7-2,TRBJ2-7,-,CASSPWTEGAYEQYF,TGTGCCAGCAGCCCTTGGACAGAGGGGGCCTACGAGCAGTACTTC
-,TRBV27,TRBJ1-6,-,CASSSSNRASSPLHF,TGTGCCAGCAGTTCCTCAAACAGGGCAAGCTCACCCCTCCACTTT
-,TRBV9,TRBJ2-7,-,CASSKQQGAGSYEQYF,TGTGCCAGCAGCAAACAACAGGGAGCGGGCTCCTACGAGCAGTACTTC